The rows below give T cell receptor beta chains drawn from one sample of a study of technical replicates of blood from a handful of donors. The table came from immunoSEQ multiplex PCR; TCRdb's copy has only in-frame clones and leaves some out. The table records about 70,000 clones, just under 95% of them present only once. Sequencing was done on a sample of T cells isolated from PBMCs. The receptors originated from a human donor in good health. Both conserved end residues are trimmed from each CDR3.

V gene: TRBV7-3; CDR3 protein: ASSPTNTGELF
V gene: TRBV28; CDR3 protein: ASTSGTSGRAPGNEQF
V gene: TRBV7-8; CDR3 protein: ASSLGAGPKETQY
V gene: TRBV5-6; CDR3 protein: ASSPRLAGFTDTQY
V gene: TRBV2; CDR3 protein: ARATGPTLSYEQY
V gene: TRBV27; CDR3 protein: ASSPGQPHRPQH
V gene: TRBV6-5; CDR3 protein: ASSYTSGANTGELF
V gene: TRBV9; CDR3 protein: ASSEPTGHTEAF
V gene: TRBV19; CDR3 protein: ASTIGAMNTEAF
V gene: TRBV6-1; CDR3 protein: ASSDNRDIQY
V gene: TRBV5-1; CDR3 protein: ASRRDRGGGYT
V gene: TRBV6-5; CDR3 protein: ASSYSGIDTQY
V gene: TRBV14; CDR3 protein: ASSQVGNGRADTQY
V gene: TRBV13; CDR3 protein: ASSDLQGAGNTEAF
V gene: TRBV19; CDR3 protein: ASSIDSSLIVPEAF
V gene: TRBV19; CDR3 protein: ASSIISGTAYGYT
V gene: TRBV6-1; CDR3 protein: ASRGDRVSNQPQH
V gene: TRBV19; CDR3 protein: ASSWTGSEAF
V gene: TRBV19; CDR3 protein: ASSKGQDSYEQY
V gene: TRBV9; CDR3 protein: ASSLRDSSIYEQY
V gene: TRBV7-8; CDR3 protein: ASSLGSGRGTDTQY
V gene: TRBV10-1; CDR3 protein: ASSAGAGGLHEQY
V gene: TRBV4-3; CDR3 protein: ASRGVKEQY
V gene: TRBV7-6; CDR3 protein: ASSSRGTGNTEAF
V gene: TRBV19; CDR3 protein: ATRLGYEQY
V gene: TRBV11-2; CDR3 protein: ASSFGLAEQY
V gene: TRBV28; CDR3 protein: ASSSTSGNYNEQF
V gene: TRBV6-6; CDR3 protein: ASSDRVTYEQY
V gene: TRBV13; CDR3 protein: ASSSATSGRWETQY
V gene: TRBV13; CDR3 protein: ASTRGGSGSYEQY
V gene: TRBV19; CDR3 protein: ASSITGTSSYEQY
V gene: TRBV9; CDR3 protein: ASSDNRGYT
V gene: TRBV28; CDR3 protein: ASTLAGVVEQF
V gene: TRBV27; CDR3 protein: ASSWTPNTEAF
V gene: TRBV29-1; CDR3 protein: SVSRATEETQY
V gene: TRBV7-6; CDR3 protein: ASSLGGLEGFLGGNTIY
V gene: TRBV27; CDR3 protein: ASSPTGAGELF
V gene: TRBV7-9; CDR3 protein: ASSYPGQGTVEQF
V gene: TRBV29-1; CDR3 protein: SVILESQF
V gene: TRBV10-1; CDR3 protein: ASSEDWTPGTEAF
V gene: TRBV19; CDR3 protein: ASSRSPYSGANVLT
V gene: TRBV6-5; CDR3 protein: ASGAGELF
V gene: TRBV7-2; CDR3 protein: ASSLDRAGGSEQY
V gene: TRBV20-1; CDR3 protein: SGGQSYEQY
V gene: TRBV5-1; CDR3 protein: ASSSGLAGGDTQY
V gene: TRBV29-1; CDR3 protein: SVETNTYEQY
V gene: TRBV30; CDR3 protein: AWSAPTSGSKTQY
V gene: TRBV30; CDR3 protein: AWSATSGADTQY
V gene: TRBV10-1; CDR3 protein: ASSESTAGSSLDTQY
V gene: TRBV6-1; CDR3 protein: ASSESQGGSEKLF
V gene: TRBV11-3; CDR3 protein: ASSFPGTGASIQY
V gene: TRBV29-1; CDR3 protein: SDRGREQAF